The 21 T cell receptor beta chains presented below share a single source sample, sequenced in a study of cytomegalovirus exposure and HLA in healthy donors. Both 60 Vbeta primers and 13 Jbeta primers went into the PCR. Here immunoSEQ multiplex PCR was the method, and the copy in TCRdb shows in-frame clones only, minus some. Here the sample spans approximately 55,000 clones, around 85% being singletons. Sequenced: PBMCs. Every receptor here comes from a boy between 10 and 17 years old in good health and CMV-seropositive.

The V call is TRBV5-4, the J call TRBJ2-7; 7 bases fit TRBD1. Germline CDR1 reads SGHNT; CDR2 reads YYREEE (reference sequence). V dropped 4 bases and J dropped 0; count of bases not matched to a gene: 13. CDR3 length: 17 amino acids. As DNA, the CDR3 is TGTGCCAGCAGCCGCTTATCCCGGGACAGACTCTCCTACGAGCAGTACTTC. Translated: CASSRLSRDRLSYEQYF.

The chain recombines TRBV11-2 with TRBJ1-5; 7 nucleotides align to TRBD1. The trim removed 3 bases at V and 2 bases at J, leaving 1 base unmatched. This CDR3 region has 14 residues. Germline values: CDR1 SGHAT, CDR2 FQNNGV. In nucleotides, the CDR3 is TGTGCCAGCAGCTTCGACAGGGGCAATCAGCCCCAGCATTTT. It translates to CASSFDRGNQPQHF.

The chain links TRBV5-6 to TRBJ2-5; 9 bases match TRBD2. This CDR3 spans 14 amino acids. Trimming removed 4 bases from V and 7 bases from J; junction bases left unmatched: 8. CDR1 is SGHDT and CDR2 is YYEEEE in the germline V gene. The CDR3 here is CASSTRTSVGTQYF. The DNA for the CDR3 is TGTGCCAGCAGCACCAGGACTAGCGTCGGGACCCAGTACTTC. Full variable domain (rest looked up from reference TRBV5-6 and TRBJ2-5): DAGVTQSPTHLIKTRGQQVTLRCSPKSGHDTVSWYQQALGQGPQFIFQYYEEEERQRGNFPDRFSGHQFPNYSSELNVNALLLGDSALYLCASSTRTSVGTQYFGPGTRLLVL.

This clone has only a few counts. The chain employs TRBV7-8 and TRBJ1-2; D might be TRBD1 (5 bases). Germline values: CDR1 SGHVS, CDR2 FQNEAQ. V was trimmed by 5 bases and J by 1 base, leaving 14 bases between them. The CDR3 length is 15 residues. The CDR3: CASSPRQYFNYGYTF. Written as DNA, the CDR3 is TGTGCCAGCAGCCCCCGACAGTATTTTAACTATGGCTACACCTTC.

The gene calls are TRBV9 and TRBJ2-5; D is perhaps TRBD2 (5 bases). The CDR3 extends over 12 amino acids. Germline loops: CDR1 SGDLS, CDR2 YYNGEE. Trimming pared 0 bases from V and 10 bases from J, leaving 10 bases between. The CDR3 here is CASSVEHGIQYF. The CDR3 coding sequence is TGTGCCAGCAGCGTAGAACACGGGATCCAGTACTTC.

The chain joins TRBV7-9 to TRBJ1-1, with a tentative D call TRBD1 (6 bases). Trimming took 5 bases from V and 4 from J, leaving 11 bases between them. There are 13 residues in the CDR3. Germline V gives CDR1 SEHNR, CDR2 FQNEAQ (reference sequence). CDR3: CASSLSGATEAFF. The CDR3 bases are TGTGCCAGCAGCCTCTCAGGGGCCACTGAAGCTTTCTTT.

This sequence joins TRBV11-1 and TRBJ2-5, with 8 bases fitting TRBD2. This CDR3 contains 13 residues. Per germline, CDR1 SGHAT and CDR2 FQDESV (reference sequence). Losses at the gene ends were 5 bases for V and 5 bases for J; bases not matched to a gene: 4. The CDR3: CASSPGLEETQYF. The CDR3 DNA reads as TGTGCCAGCAGCCCGGGACTAGAGGAGACCCAGTACTTC.

A remark on this clone: Since the CDR3 does not end with the conserved phenylalanine or tryptophan, this likely comes from a read error. The DNA is omitted, as the CDR3 cannot be located on it reliably, and the CDR3 follows TCRdb's listing. The chain joins TRBV5-4 to TRBJ2-6; the tabulated D call, TRBD2, remains unverified against the DNA. The CDR3 spans 9 amino acids, including both terminal residues. The germline V gene has CDR1 SGHNT and CDR2 YYREEE (reference sequence). The CDR3 region is CASSLLGSG.

The V call is TRBV13, the J call TRBJ2-1, with TRBD2 matching over 11 bases. The V and J ends lost 0 bases and 0 bases, in that order; junction bases with no gene match: 4. The germline gives CDR1 PRHDT, CDR2 FYEKMQ (reference sequence). The CDR3 sequence is 18 residues long. The CDR3: CASSLGLAGVRSYNEQFF. The CDR3 bases are TGTGCCAGCAGCTTAGGACTAGCGGGGGTTCGCTCCTACAATGAGCAGTTCTTC.

The CDR3 nucleotides are TGTGCCAGCAGCGTAGGCGGTGGACAGGGGCGATACGAGCAGTACTTC. Translating it yields CASSVGGGQGRYEQYF. The chain uses TRBV9 and TRBJ2-7; 9 nucleotides agree with TRBD1. Per germline, CDR1 SGDLS and CDR2 YYNGEE. This CDR3 comprises 16 residues. J gave up 4 bases and V 0 bases, and 8 bases lay outside the gene matches. Based on the CDR3 plus reference TRBV9 and TRBJ2-7, the full variable domain is DSGVTQTPKHLITATGQRVTLRCSPRSGDLSVYWYQQSLDQGLQFLIQYYNGEERAKGNILERFSAQQFPDLHSELNLSSLELGDSALYFCASSVGGGQGRYEQYFGPGTRLTVT.

The chain is built from TRBV6-5 and TRBJ1-2, with 8 bases identical to TRBD1. The trim removed 5 bases at V and 4 bases at J, leaving 9 bases unmatched. The CDR3 covers 15 residues. Germline assignment: CDR1 MNHEY and CDR2 SVGAGI. In DNA form, the CDR3 reads TGTGCCAGCAGTAGGTACCCAGGGGGCCCCTATGGCTACACCTTC. Translation: CASSRYPGGPYGYTF.

The chain combines TRBV28 with TRBJ1-1; D is uncertain. The CDR3 covers 15 residues. Germline CDR1 and CDR2: MDHEN and SYDVKM. V was clipped by 5 bases and J by 3 bases, with 16 bases between them. CDR3 in amino acids: CASSLLRPRYTEAFF. CDR3 coding DNA: TGTGCCAGCAGTCTCTTGAGACCCAGGTACACTGAAGCTTTCTTT. The complete variable domain, with remaining parts taken from reference TRBV28 and TRBJ1-1, reads DVKVTQSSRYLVKRTGEKVFLECVQDMDHENMFWYRQDPGLGLRLIYFSYDVKMKEKGDIPEGYSVSREKKERFSLILESASTNQTSMYLCASSLLRPRYTEAFFGQGTRLTVV.

The chain employs TRBV10-3 and TRBJ2-7; the D is unclear. The V end lost 0 bases, the J end lost 5 bases, and 5 bases lay between the germline ends. CDR1 and CDR2 (germline): ENHRY, SYGVKD. The CDR3 loop spans 12 amino acids. The CDR3 is CAISESRDEQYF. CDR3 DNA sequence: TGTGCCATCAGTGAGTCCCGCGACGAGCAGTACTTC.

This clone has only a few counts. The J gene is TRBJ1-1, the V gene TRBV7-8, with D tentatively TRBD1 (5 bases). V was clipped by 2 bases and J by 0 bases, with 13 bases between them. The germline CDR1 and CDR2 sequences are SGHVS and FQNEAQ. This CDR3 spans 16 amino acids. Written as DNA, the CDR3 is TGTGCCAGCAGCTTAACCCCGCGGGGGGTGAACACTGAAGCTTTCTTT. Translation gives CASSLTPRGVNTEAFF. Full variable domain (outside the CDR3, taken from reference TRBV7-8 and TRBJ1-1): GAGVSQSPRYKVAKRGQDVALRCDPISGHVSLFWYQQALGQGPEFLTYFQNEAQLDKSGLPSDRFFAERPEGSVSTLKIQRTQQEDSAVYLCASSLTPRGVNTEAFFGQGTRLTVV.

The J gene is TRBJ2-3, the V gene TRBV6-5; perhaps TRBD1 as D (6 bases). Trimming stripped 2 bases from V and 6 bases from J, with 9 bases between. The CDR3 sequence is 13 residues long. From germline, CDR1 is MNHEY and CDR2 SVGAGI. The CDR3 DNA is TGTGCCAGCAGTTACGGGGGCATGGATACGCAGTATTTT. This encodes CASSYGGMDTQYF.

This rearrangement joins TRBV27 to TRBJ2-7, with D maybe TRBD2 (6 bases). V was trimmed by 1 base and J by 0 bases, leaving 19 bases between them. The CDR3 is 18 amino acids. The germline gives CDR1 MNHEY, CDR2 SMNVEV (reference sequence). The CDR3 DNA follows: TGTGCCAGCAGTTTATTTCCCCCCGGGGGTTCCCCCTCCTACGAGCAGTACTTC. Translated, it gives CASSLFPPGGSPSYEQYF.

CDR3 loop: CASSSTWGDGYTF. CDR3 bases: TGTGCCAGCAGCTCCACCTGGGGGGATGGCTACACCTTC. V and J are TRBV9 and TRBJ1-2; TRBD1 is a possible D gene (5 bases). Germline lookup yields CDR1 SGDLS and CDR2 YYNGEE. V was pared by 4 bases and J by 6 bases, with 13 bases between. The CDR3 runs to 13 residues. The full variable domain, its missing parts supplied by reference TRBV9 and TRBJ1-2, is DSGVTQTPKHLITATGQRVTLRCSPRSGDLSVYWYQQSLDQGLQFLIQYYNGEERAKGNILERFSAQQFPDLHSELNLSSLELGDSALYFCASSSTWGDGYTFGSGTRLTVV.

The rearrangement links TRBV5-6 to TRBJ2-3, with D possibly being TRBD2 (5 bases). The V gene's germline CDR1 is SGHDT and CDR2 YYEEEE. The V gene lost 4 bases and the J gene lost 3 bases, with 15 bases spanning the gap. This CDR3 is built from 15 residues. Written as DNA, the CDR3 is TGTGCCAGCAGCCCTGGACTCTCAGGAACAGATACGCAGTATTTT. The encoded protein is CASSPGLSGTDTQYF.

DNA for the CDR3: TGTGCCAGCAGCGTAGGGACGGACAGGGCGAACACCGGGGAGCTGTTTTTT. Its protein product is CASSVGTDRANTGELFF. The chain couples TRBV9 to TRBJ2-2, with 8 bases aligning to TRBD1. CDR3 size: 17 residues. CDR1 and CDR2 (germline): SGDLS, YYNGEE. V was pared by 0 bases and J by 0 bases, with 4 bases of the junction left unmatched.

The chain links TRBV11-2 to TRBJ1-5, with D possibly TRBD1 on 5 matching bases. With 5 bases removed from V and 5 bases from J, the gap between germline ends came to 10 bases. Germline loops: CDR1 SGHAT, CDR2 FQNNGV. This CDR3 is 13 amino acids long. CDR3 sequence reads: CASSKTGYQPQHF. CDR3 nucleotide sequence: TGTGCCAGCAGCAAAACAGGCTATCAGCCCCAGCATTTT.

This clone was found a few times. The CDR3 reads CASSPTRAGVHYEQYF. The CDR3 nucleotides read TGCGCCAGCAGCCCAACCAGGGCGGGGGTTCACTACGAGCAGTACTTC. The chain is built from TRBV4-1 and TRBJ2-7, with 7 bases identical to TRBD2. Germline V gene sequence: CDR1 MGHRA, CDR2 YSYEKL. The CDR3 has 16 amino acids. Trimming at V came to 4 bases and at J to 3 bases, leaving 12 bases not matched to a gene.